This T cell receptor beta chain was recovered during a study of blood T cell repertoires in COVID-19. Authors' processing steps: Estimated nucleated cell counts came from reference gene primer amplification. Some clones are missing from TCRdb's copy, which holds only in-frame ones; the method was immunoSEQ multiplex PCR. The V and J calls and clone size were taken over from that table, and D and trimming were inferred from the DNA. The sample consists of about 200,000 clones, about 80% of them appearing once. Participant ages covered about 18 to 89 years across some 25 US areas. The study counted Cohort 3 donors as recovered given two negative PCRs, clearance, or symptom resolution. The junction had 10 bases not matched to a gene; V was cut back by 3 bases and J by 14 bases. The CDR3 is made up of 15 amino acids. Germline CDR1 reads SGHDT; CDR2 reads YYEEEE.

The sequence was collected from a middle-aged man who had recovered from COVID-19. This chain links TRBV5-6 with TRBJ2-1; 14 nucleotides agree with TRBD2. Sequencing input: PBMCs or T cells enriched from blood (not recorded which). The CDR3, as DNA: TGTGCCAGCAGCTCATCGACTAGCGGGAGGGCCAACGAGTTCTTC. Its translation is CASSSSTSGRANEFF.